Detailed here is one T cell receptor beta chain. The data derive from a study of graft-versus-host responses after intestinal transplantation. Only in-frame clones appear in the TCRdb table, and some are missing; sequencing was by immunoSEQ multiplex PCR. Of 8,000 to 11,000 clones in the sample, 35% to 40% were seen once. There are 13 residues in the CDR3. The ends were cut back, 3 bases at V and 9 bases at J, with 12 bases in the middle. The germline CDR1 and CDR2 sequences are SGHAT and FQNNGV. The authors seeded 200,000 CFSE-labeled responder cells together with 200,000 irradiated stimulator cells tagged with violet dye.

The sequencing used alloreactive CD8+ T cells from a mixed lymphocyte reaction culture, collected before intestinal transplant. Indicated subset: CFSE-low proliferating T cells sorted from roughly 6-day pre-transplant mixed lymphocyte reaction (GvH or HvG direction). The TCR sequence derives from a human patient who received an intestinal transplant. The chain links TRBV11-2 to TRBJ2-1; D gene uncertain. CDR3 sequence: CASSFFPPGEQFF. As DNA, the CDR3 is TGTGCCAGCAGCTTTTTTCCCCCGGGTGAGCAGTTCTTC. The full variable domain, its missing parts supplied by reference TRBV11-2 and TRBJ2-1, is EAGVAQSPRYKIIEKRQSVAFWCNPISGHATLYWYQQILGQGPKLLIQFQNNGVVDDSQLPKDRFSAERLKGVDSTLKIQPAKLEDSAVYLCASSFFPPGEQFFGPGTRLTVL.